This entry lists 10 T cell receptor beta chains sequenced from one sample in a study of T cell repertoires and HLA-DP antigens. Sequencing used immunoSEQ multiplex PCR; TCRdb keeps in-frame clones, though not all of them. The sample shows about 73,000 clones, 80% of them seen only once. For these receptors, no antigen is known. The sequenced material came from CD4+ T cells from PBMCs. These receptors were obtained from a man between 60 and 75 years old in good health and CMV-seronegative.

V and J are TRBV11-2 and TRBJ1-2; tentative D call: TRBD1 (6 bases). Germline CDR1 is SGHAT and CDR2 is FQNNGV. V was shortened by 2 bases and J by 10 bases, with 11 bases between the two germline ends. The CDR3 is 12 amino acids. The CDR3 region has the DNA TGTGCCAGCAGCTTAAACAGGGACGTCTACACCTTC. It is translated as CASSLNRDVYTF.

J is TRBJ1-4 and V is TRBV7-2, with D perhaps matching TRBD1 (5 bases). This CDR3 is built from 13 residues. The V end was cut by 6 bases, the J end by 8 bases, with 13 bases between. Germline values: CDR1 SGHTA, CDR2 FQGNSA. Here the CDR3 DNA reads TGTGCCAGCAGTGCAGGGTTAAGGGAAAAACTGTTTTTT. Translation gives CASSAGLREKLFF.

The chain combines TRBV5-6 with TRBJ1-4; D is perhaps TRBD1 (5 bases). CDR1 SGHDT and CDR2 YYEEEE come from the germline V gene. The CDR3 sequence is 17 residues long. V was trimmed by 4 bases and J by 3 bases, leaving 19 bases between them. CDR3 coding DNA: TGTGCCAGCAGCGGGGCGTGGGGAATTTCACCTAATGAAAAACTGTTTTTT. This gives the protein CASSGAWGISPNEKLFF.

J is TRBJ2-6 and V is TRBV2; D is unresolved. CDR3 length: 14 amino acids. CDR1 and CDR2 from the germline V gene are SNHLY and FYNNEI. V gave up 5 bases and J gave up 1 base, with 6 bases separating them. The CDR3 sequence is CASSRRSGANVLTF. The CDR3 nucleotides are TGTGCCAGCAGTCGAAGGTCTGGGGCCAACGTCCTGACTTTC.

This clone appeared a single time. This chain joins TRBV6-1 and TRBJ1-2; D gene unclear. Deletions cut 5 bases from V and 4 bases from J, with 8 bases between. CDR1 and CDR2 (germline): MNHNS, SASEGT. The CDR3 runs to 12 residues. This CDR3 reads CASSPVSYGYTF. The CDR3 DNA reads as TGTGCCAGCAGTCCCGTCAGCTATGGCTACACCTTC.

This chain joins TRBV7-2 and TRBJ2-1, with 8 nucleotides matching TRBD1. Germline values: CDR1 SGHTA, CDR2 FQGNSA. The CDR3 is 19 residues long. With V trimmed by 4 bases and J by 4 bases, 18 bases remained unmatched. The CDR3 DNA follows: TGTGCCAGCAGCTCAACCCCGGGACAGGAAATCGGTTTATACAATGAGCAGTTCTTC. Protein sequence: CASSSTPGQEIGLYNEQFF.

This rearrangement joins TRBV7-2 to TRBJ2-3, with 8 bases fitting TRBD1. The CDR3 is 14 amino acids. In germline, CDR1 is SGHTA, CDR2 FQGNSA. The junction had 8 bases not matched to a gene; V was cut back by 6 bases and J by 6 bases. The DNA of the CDR3 is TGTGCCAGCAGGTCCGACAGGGGTGGCGATACGCAGTATTTT. Protein sequence: CASRSDRGGDTQYF.

The chain has TRBV7-6 and TRBJ1-2; D remains ambiguous. Germline loops: CDR1 SGHVS, CDR2 FNYEAQ. V lost 7 bases and J 4 bases, leaving 16 bases between the germline ends. The CDR3 spans 14 residues. CDR3: CASTEIGSVYGYTF. For the CDR3, the DNA is TGTGCCAGCACTGAGATCGGGTCAGTCTATGGCTACACCTTC.

This chain's CDR3 is CASSLVLPGINTGELFF. The DNA of the CDR3 is TGTGCCAGCAGCTTAGTTCTCCCAGGCATAAACACCGGGGAGCTGTTTTTT. The rearrangement uses TRBV7-8 and TRBJ2-2; no clear D gene. Trimming took 1 base from V and 2 from J, leaving 14 bases between them. The CDR3 has 17 amino acids. Germline V gives CDR1 SGHVS, CDR2 FQNEAQ.

This chain links TRBV28 with TRBJ2-7; 7 bases fit TRBD1. Trimming took 5 bases from V and 2 from J; bases not matched to a gene: 6. The CDR3 sequence is 14 residues long. Germline V gives CDR1 MDHEN, CDR2 SYDVKM. The CDR3 region is CASSTGTATYEQYF. The DNA of the CDR3 is TGTGCCAGCAGTACCGGGACAGCGACCTACGAGCAGTACTTC.